These 7 T cell receptor beta chains share one sample of origin, sequenced in a study of shared clonotypes between healthy human individuals. Assay used: immunoSEQ multiplex PCR; TCRdb lists only in-frame clones, some missing. The sample lists over 2 million clones; 85% to 95% were seen once. Sequenced input: naive CD4+ T cells sorted from blood. The subset is: CD45RA+ positively selected. These receptors were taken from a man between 18 and 35 years old in good health.

The chain has TRBV6-5 and TRBJ2-3, with D possibly TRBD1 on 7 matching bases. Germline V gene lookup returns CDR1 MNHEY and CDR2 SVGAGI. Between the trimmed V and J ends, which lost 11 bases and 4 bases, there was a span of 16 bases. The length of the CDR3 is 13 residues. The CDR3 DNA sequence: TGTGCCTCCCGGAGGGGGCCGTCAGATACGCAGTATTTT. This sequence encodes CASRRGPSDTQYF.

The chain recombines TRBV6-1 with TRBJ1-5; no clear D gene. The CDR3 has 16 amino acids. Germline V gene sequence: CDR1 MNHNS, CDR2 SASEGT. Between the trimmed V and J ends, which lost 2 bases and 0 bases, there was a span of 11 bases. Here the CDR3 reads CASSELDGYSNQPQHF. For the CDR3, the DNA is TGTGCCAGCAGTGAATTGGACGGATATAGCAATCAGCCCCAGCATTTT.

The genes are TRBV6-1 and TRBJ2-1, with 7 bases fitting TRBD2. The trim removed 4 bases at V and 3 bases at J, leaving 6 bases unmatched. The CDR3 contains 15 residues. Germline-derived CDR1 and CDR2 are MNHNS and SASEGT. CDR3 bases: TGTGCCAGCAGTGTCGGAGGCGGGAGCTACAATGAGCAGTTCTTC. It specifies CASSVGGGSYNEQFF.

The CDR3 here is CASSRDANSGNTIYF. CDR3 coding DNA: TGTGCCAGCAGTAGAGACGCCAACTCTGGAAACACCATATATTTT. The J gene is TRBJ1-3, the V gene TRBV9, with unresolved D. Germline assignment: CDR1 SGDLS and CDR2 YYNGEE. With 5 bases removed from V and 0 bases from J, the gap between germline ends came to 12 bases. This CDR3 region has 15 residues.

This chain links TRBV10-1 with TRBJ2-7; perhaps TRBD2 as D (6 bases). Germline CDR1 reads WNHNN; CDR2 reads SYGVQD (reference sequence). The CDR3 length is 14 residues. Trimming took 3 bases from V and 6 from J, leaving 15 bases between them. CDR3 sequence (DNA): TGCGCCAGCAGTGACAGGGTTGAGGGAGGCGAGCAGTACTTC. It specifies CASSDRVEGGEQYF.

This chain links TRBV5-4 with TRBJ2-3; D is tentatively TRBD1 or TRBD2 (5 bases each). The CDR3 runs 15 residues. CDR1 is SGHNT and CDR2 is YYREEE in the germline V gene (reference sequence). Deletions cut 0 bases from V and 7 bases from J, with 15 bases between. CDR3 loop: CASSLAGTYGNTQYF. CDR3 nucleotides: TGTGCCAGCAGCTTGGCCGGGACCTATGGGAATACGCAGTATTTT.

The chain is built from TRBV7-9 and TRBJ2-7, with TRBD1 identical over 7 bases. CDR1 and CDR2 (germline): SEHNR, FQNEAQ (reference sequence). This CDR3 spans 13 amino acids. After removal of 8 bases from V and 6 bases from J, the junction contained 10 bases not matched to a gene. CDR3 DNA: TGTGCCAGCGTTAGGACAGGATTTGGCGAGCAGTACTTC. Protein: CASVRTGFGEQYF.